These T cell receptor beta chains were read from a single sample in a study of CD8 T cells in Susac syndrome. TCRdb used MiXCR to reprocess the immunoSEQ multiplex PCR reads, holding one entry per CDR3 protein. This sample has some 200,000 distinct CDR3 sequences, with about 93% found just once. Sequencing was done on a sample of CD8+ T cells from PBMCs. The receptors here all came from a human donor with multiple sclerosis. CDR3s include the opening cysteine and the closing phenylalanine or tryptophan. A D gene is named only where the DNA matches it firmly. The size field is filled for only some rows; it gives once, few, many or a size class.

>.|TRBD2|TRBV12-3/TRBV12-4|TRBJ2-1
TGTGCCAGCAGTATTGTACTAGCGGGGGGGATCAATGAGCAGTTCTTC
CASSIVLAGGINEQFF
>.|.|TRBV5-4|TRBJ2-7
TGTGCCAGCAGCTTTGGGGATCTCTACGAGCAGTACTTC
CASSFGDLYEQYF
>.|.|TRBV18|TRBJ2-2
TGTGCCAGCCACAGGACAGAGAACACCGGGGAGCTGTTTTTT
CASHRTENTGELFF
>once|.|TRBV15|TRBJ1-5
TGTGCCACCAGCAGAGCACAGGGAGGTGGACAGCCCCAGCATTTT
CATSRAQGGGQPQHF
>.|TRBD2|TRBV4-1|TRBJ2-5
TGCGCCAGCAGCCAAGATTTTTCGGGACTAGCCTCGCAGACCCAGTACTTC
CASSQDFSGLASQTQYF
>once|.|TRBV7-9|TRBJ1-6
TGTGCCAGCAGCTTAGAGTACTCACCCCTCCACTTT
CASSLEYSPLHF
>.|TRBD2|TRBV5-6|TRBJ2-7
TGTGCCAGCAGCTTGGTGGCGGGAGGCTACGAGCAGTACTTC
CASSLVAGGYEQYF
>.|TRBD1|TRBV13|TRBJ1-2
TGTGCCAGCAGCTTACTGACAGGGGGCAAAGTGATGGACTACACCTTC
CASSLLTGGKVMDYTF
>.|.|TRBV19|TRBJ1-2
TGTGCCAGTAGTATCGGGAACTTAATATCCGGAGGCTACACCTTC
CASSIGNLISGGYTF
>.|TRBD2|TRBV6-1|TRBJ2-7
TGTGCCAGCAATCCCGCGGGACTAGCGGGAGGGTACGAGCAGTACTTC
CASNPAGLAGGYEQYF
>once|TRBD1|TRBV13|TRBJ2-2
TGTGCCAGCAGCTCCAACGACGGACAGGGGGTATCCACCGGGGAGCTGTTTTTT
CASSSNDGQGVSTGELFF
>.|.|TRBV4-2|TRBJ2-7
TGTGCCAGCAGCCAGGGACCCGGGAACCAGCAGTACTTC
CASSQGPGNQQYF
>.|.|TRBV27|TRBJ2-5
TGTGCCAGCAGTTTCTTGGGGGTATCGGAGGAGACCCAGTACTTC
CASSFLGVSEETQYF
>.|.|TRBV4-1|TRBJ2-1
TGCGCCAGCAGCCAAGGGGGGGGCCCCAATGAGCAGTTCTTC
CASSQGGGPNEQFF
>few|.|TRBV6-2/TRBV6-3|TRBJ2-7
TGTGCCAGCAGTTCAATCTACGAGCAGTACTTC
CASSSIYEQYF
>.|.|TRBV6-6|TRBJ2-1
TGTGCCAGCGGTGACAGTTCCTACAATGAGCAGTTCTTC
CASGDSSYNEQFF
>.|.|TRBV7-9|TRBJ1-1
TGTGCCAGCAGCTTAGGAAGTGAGGGTGGGGCTGAAGCTTTCTTT
CASSLGSEGGAEAFF
>once|TRBD1|TRBV27|TRBJ1-1
TGTGCCAGCAGTGTCGGCCCCCTTCAGGGGGCGCGAAGCACTGAAGCTTTCTTT
CASSVGPLQGARSTEAFF
>once|TRBD2|TRBV6-2/TRBV6-3|TRBJ2-3
TGTGCCAGCAGTTACGGGACTAGCGGGGACGCAGATACGCAGTATTTT
CASSYGTSGDADTQYF
>.|TRBD2|TRBV2|TRBJ2-3
TGTGCCACTCACTTCCCGGAGCGGGGAAGCACAGATACGCAGTATTTT
CATHFPERGSTDTQYF
>.|.|TRBV4-2|TRBJ2-7
TGTGCCAGCAGCCAAGTTCTAGCACAAGAGCAGTACTTC
CASSQVLAQEQYF
>once|TRBD1|TRBV27|TRBJ2-7
TGTGCCAGCAGTTTTCGGGACAGGGGCATCTACGAGCAGTACTTC
CASSFRDRGIYEQYF
>.|TRBD1|TRBV12-5|TRBJ1-2
TGTGCTAGTGGAACGACAGGGATCAGTGGCTACACCTTC
CASGTTGISGYTF
>.|.|TRBV29-1|TRBJ1-1
TGCAGCGTCGAAAGGGGATCGAACACTGAAGCTTTCTTT
CSVERGSNTEAFF
>.|TRBD1|TRBV29-1|TRBJ2-2
TGCAGCGCCGGGACAGGTGGAACCGGGGAGCTGTTTTTT
CSAGTGGTGELFF
>.|.|TRBV7-9|TRBJ1-1
TGTGCCAGCCAGGCCGTGAACACTGAAGCTTTCTTT
CASQAVNTEAFF
>.|.|TRBV2|TRBJ2-1
TGTGCCAGCAGGAGACAGGGAGGCGGGCTCTACAATGAGCAGTTCTTC
CASRRQGGGLYNEQFF
>.|.|TRBV7-9|TRBJ2-3
TGTGCCAGCCCCCCCAAAACCGGTCGGGGGGCCATAAGTGGGGATACGCAGTATTTT
CASPPKTGRGAISGDTQYF
>once|TRBD1|TRBV4-1|TRBJ2-5
TGCGCCAGCAGCCCGCAGGGGGTTGGGACCCAGTACTTC
CASSPQGVGTQYF
>.|TRBD2|TRBV20-1|TRBJ2-7
TGCAGTGCTAGATCCGGACTAGCAGACTCCCCCTACGAGCAGTACTTC
CSARSGLADSPYEQYF
>.|TRBD2|TRBV7-9|TRBJ2-5
TGTGCCAGCAGCTTGGACCCGGTAGCGGGGAATAAGACCCAGTACTTC
CASSLDPVAGNKTQYF
>.|.|TRBV5-5|TRBJ1-2
TGTGCCAGCAGCTTGGCCACCCTGGGGGAGGGAGGGCACTATGGCTACACCTTC
CASSLATLGEGGHYGYTF
>.|TRBD1|TRBV5-4|TRBJ2-7
TGTGCCAGCAGCTTGGGGGGACAGTTGGGCTACGAGCAGTACTTC
CASSLGGQLGYEQYF
>.|.|TRBV18|TRBJ1-1
TGTGCCAGCTCACTAGAGGGGAGGCTGCGAACTGAAGCTTTCTTT
CASSLEGRLRTEAFF
>.|TRBD2|TRBV9|TRBJ2-3
TGTGCCAGCAGCGTAGTTAGCGGGGGCCTCACAGATACGCAGTATTTT
CASSVVSGGLTDTQYF
>.|TRBD2|TRBV9|TRBJ2-1
TGTGCCAGCAGCGACCTTAGCGGGGGGCCGTCCAATGAGCAGTTCTTC
CASSDLSGGPSNEQFF
>.|.|TRBV30|TRBJ2-2
TGTGCCTGGAGCGTGTTGGAGGGTACCGGGGAGCTGTTTTTT
CAWSVLEGTGELFF
>.|.|TRBV27|TRBJ1-1
TGTGCCAGCAGTTTATCGGAGATCACTGAAGCTTTCTTT
CASSLSEITEAFF
>.|.|TRBV11-3|TRBJ2-2
TGTGCCAGCAGCACCTCTATAACCGGGGAGCTGTTTTTT
CASSTSITGELFF
>.|.|TRBV19|TRBJ1-6
TGTGCCAGTAGTATTCAGGCTGGGTCACCCCTCCACTTT
CASSIQAGSPLHF
>.|.|TRBV6-5|TRBJ2-5
TGTGCCAGCAGCCGAGACCTGGAAGAGACCCAGTACTTC
CASSRDLEETQYF
>.|.|TRBV11-2|TRBJ1-4
TGTGCCAGCAGCCCCAGTTGGGGGGAGAGAGAGTCTTTT
CASSPSWGERESF
>.|TRBD2|TRBV6-1|TRBJ2-3
TGTGCCAGCACCTCAAGCCTAGCGGGGGCGAACGTGGGCACAGATACGCAGTATTTT
CASTSSLAGANVGTDTQYF